These 5 T cell receptor beta chains originate from one sample sequenced in a study of shared clonotypes between healthy human individuals. This table comes from immunoSEQ multiplex PCR, and its TCRdb copy is limited to in-frame clones, with some not included. The sample lists fewer than 650,000 clones; over 65% were seen once. The sample taken for sequencing was PBMCs. The receptor set was obtained from a woman aged 40 to 55 in good health. Some clones in this sample may be carry-over from other donors' samples.

The chain combines TRBV19 with TRBJ1-1; D is unclear. The germline V and J ends were trimmed by 3 bases and 1 base, with 9 bases remaining between them. This CDR3 has 14 amino acids. CDR1 is LNHDA and CDR2 is SQIVND in the germline V gene (reference sequence). DNA of the CDR3: TGTGCCAGTAGTATCTATCGGGGGAACACTGAAGCTTTCTTT. This gives the protein CASSIYRGNTEAFF.

The gene calls are TRBV15 and TRBJ2-7, with D tentatively TRBD1 (5 bases). Between the trimmed V and J ends, which lost 0 bases and 2 bases, there was a span of 11 bases. Germline V CDR1 and CDR2: LNHNV, YYDKDF (reference sequence). The CDR3 covers 15 residues. This CDR3 reads CATSREMTATYEQYF. The CDR3 DNA reads TGTGCCACCAGCAGAGAGATGACAGCAACCTACGAGCAGTACTTC. Using reference TRBV15 and TRBJ2-7 for the parts outside the CDR3, the full variable domain is DAMVIQNPRYQVTQFGKPVTLSCSQTLNHNVMYWYQQKSSQAPKLLFHYYDKDFNNEADTPDNFQSRRPNTSFCFLDIRSPGLGDTAMYLCATSREMTATYEQYFGPGTRLTVT.

This rearrangement joins TRBV11-2 to TRBJ1-1; D gene uncertain. The CDR3 loop spans 12 amino acids. The germline gives CDR1 SGHAT, CDR2 FQNNGV. Deletions cut 5 bases from V and 7 bases from J, with 11 bases between. The CDR3 here is CASSLYRNEAFF. Here the CDR3 DNA reads TGTGCCAGCAGCCTTTACAGAAATGAAGCTTTCTTT.

V is TRBV30 and J is TRBJ1-2, with TRBD1 identical over 8 bases. V was clipped by 0 bases and J by 10 bases; unmatched bases: 7. The V gene's germline CDR1 is GTSNPN and CDR2 SVGIG (reference sequence). The CDR3 has 13 amino acids. The CDR3 loop reads CAWSVLGTGDYTF. The CDR3 DNA sequence: TGTGCCTGGAGTGTACTAGGGACAGGCGACTACACCTTC.

The chain couples TRBV5-6 to TRBJ1-1; D is unresolved. This CDR3 region has 13 residues. V dropped 4 bases and J dropped 10 bases, with 17 bases sitting between them. Looked up from germline, CDR1 is SGHDT and CDR2 is YYEEEE. As DNA, the CDR3 is TGTGCCAGCAGCCTCATGTCGGCCCTGGGAGCTTTCTTT. Its translation is CASSLMSALGAFF.